These 2 T cell receptor beta chains originate from one sample sequenced in a study of cytomegalovirus exposure and HLA in healthy donors. This PCR relied on a set of 60 Vbeta primers and 13 Jbeta primers. The assay was immunoSEQ multiplex PCR, and TCRdb's table has in-frame clones only and misses some. The sample shows 85,000 to 100,000 clones, roughly 80% of them seen only once. Specimen: PBMCs. The receptor source for this set is a man between 60 and 75 years old in good health and CMV-seropositive.

V gene TRBV30 combines with J gene TRBJ2-7, with D perhaps matching TRBD1 (6 bases). The V gene lost 5 bases and the J gene lost 8 bases, with 10 bases spanning the gap. CDR1 GTSNPN and CDR2 SVGIG come from the germline V gene (reference sequence). There are 10 residues in the CDR3. CDR3 sequence: CAWAGVQQYF. CDR3 sequence (DNA): TGTGCCTGGGCAGGGGTGCAGCAGTACTTC. Based on the CDR3 plus reference TRBV30 and TRBJ2-7, the full variable domain is SQTIHQWPATLVQPVGSPLSLECTVEGTSNPNLYWYRQAAGRGLQLLFYSVGIGQISSEVPQNLSASRPQDRQFILSSKKLLLSDSGFYLCAWAGVQQYFGPGTRLTVT.

The chain is built from TRBV7-2 and TRBJ2-1; the match to TRBD2 covers 12 bases. Trimming removed 5 bases from V and 6 bases from J; junction bases left unmatched: 8. This CDR3 region has 16 residues. In germline, CDR1 is SGHTA, CDR2 FQGNSA. The CDR3 is CASSLQPGLAGNEQFF. The CDR3 DNA is TGTGCCAGCAGCCTTCAACCGGGACTAGCGGGCAATGAGCAGTTCTTC. The full variable domain, completed using reference TRBV7-2 and TRBJ2-1, is GAGVSQSPSNKVTEKGKDVELRCDPISGHTALYWYRQSLGQGLEFLIYFQGNSAPDKSGLPSDRFSAERTGGSVSTLTIQRTQQEDSAVYLCASSLQPGLAGNEQFFGPGTRLTVL.